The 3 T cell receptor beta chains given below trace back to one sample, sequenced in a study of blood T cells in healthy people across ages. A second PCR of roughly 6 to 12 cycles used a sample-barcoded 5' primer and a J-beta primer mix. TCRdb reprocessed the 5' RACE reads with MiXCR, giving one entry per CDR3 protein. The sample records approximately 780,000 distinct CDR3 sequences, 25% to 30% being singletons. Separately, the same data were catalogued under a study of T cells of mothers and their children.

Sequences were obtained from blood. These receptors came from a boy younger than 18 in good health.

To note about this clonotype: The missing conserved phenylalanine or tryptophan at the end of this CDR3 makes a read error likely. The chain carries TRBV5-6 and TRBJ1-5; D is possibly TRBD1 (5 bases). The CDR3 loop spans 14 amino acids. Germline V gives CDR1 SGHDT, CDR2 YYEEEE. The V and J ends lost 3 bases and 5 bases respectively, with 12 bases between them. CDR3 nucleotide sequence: TGTGCCAGCAGCTCGACGGACACTCATCAGCCCCAGCATCTT. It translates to CASSSTDTHQPQHL.

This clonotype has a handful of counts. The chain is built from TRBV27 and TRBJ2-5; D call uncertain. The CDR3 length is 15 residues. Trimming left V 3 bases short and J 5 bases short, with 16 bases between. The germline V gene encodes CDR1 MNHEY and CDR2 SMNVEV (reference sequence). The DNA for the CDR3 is TGTGCCAGCAGTTTCTCCCCTGTTTACTCGGAGACCCAGTACTTC. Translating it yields CASSFSPVYSETQYF.

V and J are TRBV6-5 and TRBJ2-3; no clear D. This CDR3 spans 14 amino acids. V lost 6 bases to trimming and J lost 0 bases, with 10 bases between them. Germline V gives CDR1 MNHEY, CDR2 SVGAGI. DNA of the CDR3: TGTGCCAGCAGCCCGACATATAGCACAGATACGCAGTATTTT. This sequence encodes CASSPTYSTDTQYF.